These 25 T cell receptor beta chains came from one sample sequenced in a study of cytomegalovirus exposure and HLA in healthy donors. The study ran its PCR with 60 Vbeta and 13 Jbeta primers. Only in-frame clones appear in the TCRdb table, and some are missing; sequencing was by immunoSEQ multiplex PCR. This sample has 200,000 to 300,000 clones, with almost 85% found just once. The specimen sequenced was PBMCs. The origin of the receptors is a woman aged 40 to 50 in good health and CMV-seropositive.

This clone was counted a few times. The chain links TRBV11-2 to TRBJ2-7; D gene uncertain. Germline CDR1 SGHAT, CDR2 FQNNGV. The germline V and J ends were trimmed by 5 bases and 4 bases, with 21 bases remaining between them. This CDR3 spans 16 amino acids. CDR3 in DNA: TGTGCCAGCAGCCCTAACCCCACTCTTCTCGGGTACGAGCAGTACTTC. Encoded protein: CASSPNPTLLGYEQYF.

The CDR3 region has the DNA TGTGCCAGCAGCTTAGGGCTGACAGATGGGGAAAAACTGTTTTTT. Amino acid sequence: CASSLGLTDGEKLFF. This chain links TRBV7-9 with TRBJ1-4, with D possibly being TRBD1 (5 bases). Germline V lookup: CDR1 SEHNR, CDR2 FQNEAQ (reference sequence). This CDR3 region has 15 residues. The V end lost 1 base, the J end lost 8 bases, and 14 bases lay between the germline ends.

The chain recombines TRBV6-5 with TRBJ1-6, with 7 bases identical to TRBD1. The CDR3 is 14 amino acids. Looked up from germline, CDR1 is MNHEY and CDR2 is SVGAGI. V was clipped by 6 bases and J by 7 bases; unmatched bases: 6. The CDR3 DNA reads TGTGCCAGCAGCAAAGACAGGGAAAATTCACCCCTCCACTTT. Protein product: CASSKDRENSPLHF.

The chain's CDR3 is CSVAKGAGKTQYF. DNA for the CDR3: TGCAGCGTTGCCAAGGGGGCGGGAAAGACCCAGTACTTC. The chain employs TRBV29-1 and TRBJ2-5; a possible D gene is TRBD1 (7 bases). V was pared by 4 bases and J by 6 bases, with 15 bases between. Germline V gives CDR1 SQVTM, CDR2 ANQGSEA. The CDR3 has 13 residues. Looking up the rest from reference TRBV29-1 and TRBJ2-5 gives the full variable domain: SAVISQKPSRDICQRGTSLTIQCQVDSQVTMMFWYRQQPGQSLTLIATANQGSEATYESGFVIDKFPISRPNLTFSTLTVSNMSPEDSSIYLCSVAKGAGKTQYFGPGTRLLVL.

This clone was recorded only once. The V gene is TRBV28, the J gene TRBJ2-7, with 10 bases identical to TRBD2. The CDR3 contains 14 residues. Germline values: CDR1 MDHEN, CDR2 SYDVKM. V trimming: 10 bases; J trimming: 7 bases; junction bases outside the gene matches: 13. CDR3 region: CATGEREGRKEQYF. The DNA of the CDR3 is TGTGCCACGGGGGAGCGGGAGGGAAGGAAAGAGCAGTACTTC.

The table lists this clone with a count of one. The chain joins TRBV14 to TRBJ2-5; unclear D gene. This CDR3 region has 14 residues. The ends were cut back, 4 bases at V and 3 bases at J, with 12 bases in the middle. Germline values: CDR1 SGHDN, CDR2 FVKESK. CDR3 amino acids: CASSRASGEETQYF. The DNA of the CDR3 is TGTGCCAGCAGCCGGGCCTCAGGTGAAGAGACCCAGTACTTC.

V is TRBV28 and J is TRBJ2-3, with D perhaps matching TRBD2 (5 bases). The germline gives CDR1 MDHEN, CDR2 SYDVKM. The V end was cut by 2 bases, the J end by 2 bases, with 29 bases between. CDR3 length equals 21 residues. CDR3 sequence (DNA): TGTGCCAGCAGTTTAAGACCGGTCCGAGACGAGGAGCGGAGCCTCACAGATACGCAGTATTTT. It yields the protein CASSLRPVRDEERSLTDTQYF.

The rearrangement joins TRBV28 to TRBJ2-7; TRBD2 agrees at 10 bases. J was trimmed by 3 bases and V by 4 bases; bases with no gene match: 3. The CDR3 contains 14 residues. CDR1 and CDR2 from the germline V gene are MDHEN and SYDVKM. The CDR3 here is CASSSSSGSYEQYF. CDR3 in DNA: TGTGCCAGCAGTTCCTCTAGCGGGAGCTACGAGCAGTACTTC. The entire variable domain, with the rest obtained from reference TRBV28 and TRBJ2-7, is as follows: DVKVTQSSRYLVKRTGEKVFLECVQDMDHENMFWYRQDPGLGLRLIYFSYDVKMKEKGDIPEGYSVSREKKERFSLILESASTNQTSMYLCASSSSSGSYEQYFGPGTRLTVT.

The chain has TRBV6-1 and TRBJ1-2; the match to TRBD1 covers 10 bases. Unmatched junction bases numbered 7, after V lost 6 bases and J lost 6 bases. CDR3 length: 14 residues. The V gene's germline CDR1 is MNHNS and CDR2 SASEGT. CDR3 loop: CASSAAGTGDGYTF. The CDR3 DNA follows: TGTGCCAGCAGCGCTGCCGGGACAGGGGATGGCTACACCTTC.

This chain links TRBV10-3 with TRBJ2-3; TRBD2 matches 9 bases. With V trimmed by 4 bases and J by 0 bases, 2 bases remained unmatched. Germline CDR1 ENHRY, CDR2 SYGVKD. The CDR3 is 15 amino acids. The CDR3 DNA sequence: TGTGCCATCAGTGTCACTAGCGGGAGCACAGATACGCAGTATTTT. Translating it yields CAISVTSGSTDTQYF.

The chain has TRBV30 and TRBJ2-2, with D tentatively TRBD1 (6 bases). CDR1 is GTSNPN, CDR2 SVGIG, per germline (reference sequence). The CDR3 totals 16 residues. V lost 2 bases, J lost 7 bases, and 20 bases lay in between. The CDR3 nucleotides read TGTGCCTGGAGTACCCCGACAGGTCGAAGTGGCGGGGAGCTGTTTTTT. Translated: CAWSTPTGRSGGELFF. Drawing the rest from reference TRBV30 and TRBJ2-2, the complete variable domain is SQTIHQWPATLVQPVGSPLSLECTVEGTSNPNLYWYRQAAGRGLQLLFYSVGIGQISSEVPQNLSASRPQDRQFILSSKKLLLSDSGFYLCAWSTPTGRSGGELFFGEGSRLTVL.

This clone was picked up a small number of times. This chain joins TRBV6-5 and TRBJ1-6, with D hard to call. Germline CDR1 and CDR2: MNHEY and SVGAGI. The CDR3 loop spans 15 amino acids. The V end was cut by 1 base, the J end by 10 bases, with 14 bases between. CDR3 nucleotide sequence: TGTGCCAGCAGTTACTACTCCTCGCGGGGATCACCCCTCCACTTT. Its protein is CASSYYSSRGSPLHF.

The sample holds one count of this clone. V and J are TRBV19 and TRBJ1-5; 8 nucleotides line up with TRBD1. V dropped 1 base and J dropped 6; count of bases not matched to a gene: 5. The CDR3 length is 15 residues. Germline CDR1 and CDR2: LNHDA and SQIVND (reference sequence). The CDR3 nucleotides read TGTGCCAGTAGTATAGGAACAGGGGGAGCTCAGCCCCAGCATTTT. Translating it yields CASSIGTGGAQPQHF. Full variable domain (missing parts from reference TRBV19 and TRBJ1-5): DGGITQSPKYLFRKEGQNVTLSCEQNLNHDAMYWYRQDPGQGLRLIYYSQIVNDFQKGDIAEGYSVSREKKESFPLTVTSAQKNPTAFYLCASSIGTGGAQPQHFGDGTRLSIL.

This chain links TRBV19 with TRBJ2-1; a possible D gene is TRBD1 (6 bases). The CDR3 loop spans 15 amino acids. Germline V gene lookup returns CDR1 LNHDA and CDR2 SQIVND (reference sequence). V lost 0 bases and J 6 bases, leaving 12 bases between the germline ends. The CDR3 DNA reads as TGTGCCAGTAGTATAGACGGGACACTAGGCAATGAGCAGTTCTTC. This gives the protein CASSIDGTLGNEQFF.

This sequence joins TRBV30 and TRBJ1-1; 10 bases fit TRBD1. The CDR3 totals 17 residues. Trimming at V came to 1 base and at J to 1 base, leaving 9 bases not matched to a gene. The germline V gene encodes CDR1 GTSNPN and CDR2 SVGIG (reference sequence). CDR3 residues: CAWSGGQGLLRNTEAFF. In DNA, the CDR3 is TGTGCCTGGAGTGGGGGACAGGGGTTACTCCGGAACACTGAAGCTTTCTTT. Using reference TRBV30 and TRBJ1-1 for the parts outside the CDR3, the full variable domain is SQTIHQWPATLVQPVGSPLSLECTVEGTSNPNLYWYRQAAGRGLQLLFYSVGIGQISSEVPQNLSASRPQDRQFILSSKKLLLSDSGFYLCAWSGGQGLLRNTEAFFGQGTRLTVV.

This chain connects TRBV30 to TRBJ1-6; possibly TRBD1 for D (6 bases). CDR3 length equals 18 residues. CDR1 is GTSNPN, CDR2 SVGIG, per germline (reference sequence). Trimming took 8 bases from V and 7 from J, leaving 30 bases between them. CDR3 DNA sequence: TGTGCCACAATTCAAGGGACCACGCCGGGGGGGGCAAATTCACCCCTCCACTTT. Its translation: CATIQGTTPGGANSPLHF.

V and J are TRBV7-3 and TRBJ1-2; D is possibly TRBD1 (6 bases). Germline CDR1 and CDR2: SGHTA and FQGTGA. V lost 5 bases and J 3 bases, leaving 10 bases between the germline ends. The CDR3 is made up of 13 amino acids. As DNA, the CDR3 is TGTGCCAGCAGCGCGACAGGAGACTATGGCTACACCTTC. This sequence encodes CASSATGDYGYTF.

The chain uses TRBV4-3 and TRBJ2-3, with D possibly TRBD2 on 5 matching bases. Trimming pared 3 bases from V and 3 bases from J, leaving 10 bases between. CDR3 size: 14 residues. Germline CDR1 and CDR2: LGHNA and YSLEER. The DNA for the CDR3 is TGCGCCAGCAGCCAGTCACTAGTAACAGATACGCAGTATTTT. This sequence encodes CASSQSLVTDTQYF.

This rearrangement joins TRBV4-2 to TRBJ1-5; 9 positions agree with TRBD1. Germline V CDR1 and CDR2: LGHNA, YNFKEQ. V shed 5 bases and J 4 bases; nucleotides not matched to a gene: 9. The CDR3 is 16 amino acids. The DNA for the CDR3 is TGTGCCAGCAGCAATCGTTACGGGACAGGGAATCAGCCCCAGCATTTT. Its translation is CASSNRYGTGNQPQHF.

This clone was detected only once. J is TRBJ1-4 and V is TRBV27; a possible D gene is TRBD1 (5 bases). Trimming took off 2 bases at V and 8 bases at J, with 18 bases between the two ends. This CDR3 is 16 amino acids long. CDR1 and CDR2 (germline): MNHEY, SMNVEV (reference sequence). CDR3 in DNA: TGTGCCAGCAGTTTAGGTTTGGGGGGTAAGGGGGAAAAACTGTTTTTT. Its protein product is CASSLGLGGKGEKLFF.

The chain joins TRBV2 to TRBJ1-6; D is unresolved. The CDR3 extends over 13 amino acids. V was shortened by 9 bases and J by 3 bases, with 9 bases between the two germline ends. Germline CDR1 SNHLY, CDR2 FYNNEI. In DNA, the CDR3 is TGTGCCAGTTATCAGGACTATAATTCACCCCTCCACTTT. It codes for CASYQDYNSPLHF.

V is TRBV27 and J is TRBJ2-5; tentatively, D is TRBD2 (6 bases). V was trimmed by 2 bases and J by 10 bases, leaving 29 bases between them. The CDR3 is 18 residues long. CDR1 MNHEY and CDR2 SMNVEV come from the germline V gene (reference sequence). CDR3 amino acids: CASSLGAGGIGARMSQYF. CDR3 nucleotides: TGTGCCAGCAGTTTAGGTGCTGGGGGGATAGGCGCGAGGATGAGCCAGTACTTC.

This clone occurred once. The gene calls are TRBV6-1 and TRBJ2-7, with 9 bases matching TRBD1. Trimming removed 0 bases from V and 3 bases from J; junction bases left unmatched: 6. Germline V gene lookup returns CDR1 MNHNS and CDR2 SASEGT. The CDR3 is 16 residues long. The CDR3 loop reads CASSEAGGQGSYEQYF. The CDR3 DNA is TGTGCCAGCAGTGAAGCAGGGGGACAGGGAAGCTACGAGCAGTACTTC.

The gene calls are TRBV7-3 and TRBJ2-7; 8 bases fit TRBD2. The CDR3 consists of 14 residues. V shed 2 bases and J 2 bases; nucleotides not matched to a gene: 2. CDR1 SGHTA and CDR2 FQGTGA come from the germline V gene. The DNA for the CDR3 is TGTGCCAGCAGCTTAGCGGGAGGCCCCTACGAGCAGTACTTC. Its protein product is CASSLAGGPYEQYF.

Comment on this clone: The same CDR3 can be traced to other DNA sequences in this sample. V gene TRBV9 combines with J gene TRBJ1-5; 11 bases line up with TRBD1. The CDR3 contains 15 residues. V trimming: 0 bases; J trimming: 6 bases; junction bases outside the gene matches: 2. Germline values: CDR1 SGDLS, CDR2 YYNGEE. CDR3 region: CASSVGDRGGQPQHF. Here the CDR3 DNA reads TGTGCCAGCAGCGTAGGGGACAGGGGGGGTCAGCCCCAGCATTTT.